Listed below are T cell receptor beta chains from one sample, sequenced in a study of OX40 agonist ivuxolimab in advanced cancers. Sequencing used immunoSEQ multiplex PCR; TCRdb keeps in-frame clones, though not all of them. This repertoire shows around 60,000 clones, approximately 84% found once; its top ten account for roughly 3.1%. The material was CD4+ or CD8+ T cells sorted from blood, obtained in a trial of the OX40 agonist ivuxolimab. The receptors shown here come from an adult with an advanced solid tumor such as melanoma, head and neck, liver or kidney cancer. CDR3s include the opening cysteine and the closing phenylalanine or tryptophan. Fields, in order: J gene, clone size, D gene, V gene, CDR3 DNA, CDR3 protein. A D gene is named only where the DNA matches it firmly. Only part of the rows carry a size: once, few, many, or a class if the clone is expanded.

>TRBJ1-5|NA|NA|TRBV6-6
TGTGCCAGCATACCCCACCAGGGGAGCAATCAGCCCCAGCATTTT
CASIPHQGSNQPQHF
>TRBJ1-2|NA|NA|TRBV2
TGTGCCAGCACGCAGGAGGGCTATGGCTACACCTTC
CASTQEGYGYTF
>TRBJ2-5|NA|TRBD2|TRBV6-1
TGTGCCAGCACCCAGGGAGGGAAAGAGACCCAGTACTTC
CASTQGGKETQYF
>TRBJ2-2|NA|NA|TRBV4-3
TGCGCCAGCAGCCAAAGGGCGGGGAACACCGGGGAGCTGTTTTTT
CASSQRAGNTGELFF
>TRBJ1-1|NA|NA|TRBV5-4
TGTGCCAGCAGCTTGGCCGATGGGGGAATGGCTGAAGCTTTCTTT
CASSLADGGMAEAFF
>TRBJ2-2|NA|NA|TRBV5-6
TGTGCCAGCAGCCTCCGGGTAACAGGACCACCCGGGGAGCTGTTTTTT
CASSLRVTGPPGELFF
>TRBJ1-2|NA|NA|TRBV21-1
TGTGCCAGCAGCAAGAATATTGGGGGCGCGAACTATGGCTACACCTTC
CASSKNIGGANYGYTF
>TRBJ1-1|NA|NA|TRBV4-1
TGCGCCAGCAGCCTAGGCCGGTACACTGAAGCTTTCTTT
CASSLGRYTEAFF
>TRBJ2-3|NA|TRBD2|TRBV5-5
TGTGCCAGCAGCCTGACCGGGACTAGCTCTGTTGATACGCAGTATTTT
CASSLTGTSSVDTQYF
>TRBJ2-5|NA|TRBD1|TRBV9
TGTGCCAGCAGCGAGACAGGGGGAATTCAGACCCAGTACTTC
CASSETGGIQTQYF
>TRBJ2-1|NA|NA|TRBV7-2
TGTGCCAGCAGCTTAATGGGTCAGACCTCACGGTCCTACAATGAGCAGTTCTTC
CASSLMGQTSRSYNEQFF
>TRBJ1-1|NA|NA|TRBV27
TGTGCCAGCACCCCTGGACGGATGAACACTGAAGCTTTCTTT
CASTPGRMNTEAFF
>TRBJ1-1|NA|NA|TRBV5-1
TGCGCCAGCAGCTTGGCCGCAGGGGTGGTCACTGAAGCTTTCTTT
CASSLAAGVVTEAFF
>TRBJ2-1|once|NA|TRBV9
TGTGCCAGCAGCGTAGGACTAGGCTACAATGAGCAGTTCTTC
CASSVGLGYNEQFF
>TRBJ2-1|once|TRBD2|TRBV28
TGTGCCAGCAGTACCCGTAGCGGGGGATACAATGAGCAGTTCTTC
CASSTRSGGYNEQFF
>TRBJ2-5|NA|NA|TRBV6-1
TGTGCCAGCAGTGAAGAGGTTGTCCCCCAAGAGACCCAGTACTTC
CASSEEVVPQETQYF
>TRBJ2-2|NA|NA|TRBV19
TGTGCCAGTAGCAATGTGGGGGGTAAGGACACCGGGGAGCTGTTTTTT
CASSNVGGKDTGELFF
>TRBJ1-2|NA|NA|TRBV28
TGTGCCAGCACCCCATCTAGCGGGACCGGTGGCTATGGCTACACCTTC
CASTPSSGTGGYGYTF
>TRBJ2-3|NA|NA|TRBV15
TGTGCCACCAGCAGAGGGTCTACAGATACGCAGTATTTT
CATSRGSTDTQYF
>TRBJ1-2|NA|NA|TRBV6-6
TGTGCCTCCCAAACGGGGCCGTGGGGCTACACCTTC
CASQTGPWGYTF
>TRBJ1-5|NA|TRBD1|TRBV7-2
TGTGCCAGCAGCTCCTCCGACAGGGGTCAGCCCCAGCATTTT
CASSSSDRGQPQHF
>TRBJ2-7|NA|NA|TRBV7-6
TGTGCCAGCAGCTTAGCCCCGGCAGGGCACTACGAGCAGTACTTC
CASSLAPAGHYEQYF
>TRBJ2-2|NA|TRBD1|TRBV5-1
TGCGCCAGCAGCGCGTCCCTGACAGGGGGCACCGGGGAGCTGTTTTTT
CASSASLTGGTGELFF
>TRBJ1-1|few|NA|TRBV19
TGTGCCAGTAGGGACCTTGGTTCTGAAGCTTTCTTT
CASRDLGSEAFF
>TRBJ1-2|NA|TRBD1|TRBV9
TGTGCCAGCAGCCCAGCCCTCACGACAGGGGGGCCTAACTATGGCTACACCTTC
CASSPALTTGGPNYGYTF
>TRBJ1-4|NA|NA|TRBV6-1
TGTGCCAGCAGTACCCAGGGTTTTAATGAAAAACTGTTTTTT
CASSTQGFNEKLFF
>TRBJ1-2|NA|NA|TRBV30
TGTGCCTGGAGTCTTGTCGCAGATGGCTACACCTTC
CAWSLVADGYTF
>TRBJ2-7|NA|NA|TRBV18
TGTGCCAGCTCACCACAGGGGAACGAGCAGTACTTC
CASSPQGNEQYF
>TRBJ1-6|NA|NA|TRBV30
TGTGGCTCGTCTTCTTCTAATTCACCCCTCCACTTT
CGSSSSNSPLHF
>TRBJ1-4|few|NA|TRBV7-6
TGTGCCAGCAGCTCAGATGGGACGGAATATGAAAAACTGTTTTTT
CASSSDGTEYEKLFF
>TRBJ1-1|NA|NA|TRBV11-1
TGTGCCAGCAGCGGAGACCAGGGGAACACTGAAGCTTTCTTT
CASSGDQGNTEAFF
>TRBJ1-2|NA|NA|TRBV23-1
TGCGCCAGCAGGGGAGGACGGGTCTACTATGGCTACACCTTC
CASRGGRVYYGYTF
>TRBJ1-1|NA|NA|TRBV10-1
TGCGCCAGCAGTGAGTCCAGGGCCACTGAAGCTTTCTTT
CASSESRATEAFF
>TRBJ1-1|once|NA|TRBV18
TGTGCCAGCTCACCACAAGGGGTGGGTACAGGAGCTTTCTTT
CASSPQGVGTGAFF
>TRBJ2-5|NA|NA|TRBV7-2
TGTGCCAGCAGCTTAGTTTCAGGGAACCAAGAGACCCAGTACTTC
CASSLVSGNQETQYF
>TRBJ1-4|NA|NA|TRBV18
TGTGCCAGCTCACCACCTCCAGGAATGAGAACTAATGAAAAACTGTTTTTT
CASSPPPGMRTNEKLFF
>TRBJ1-4|NA|NA|TRBV30
TGTGCCTGGAGTGTAGGGAGCGCAACTAATGAAAAACTGTTTTTT
CAWSVGSATNEKLFF
>TRBJ1-1|NA|TRBD1|TRBV2
TGTGCCAGCAGGGGACAGTGGGGGACTGAAGCTTTCTTT
CASRGQWGTEAFF
>TRBJ2-7|NA|NA|TRBV7-2
TGTGCCAGCAGCTTAGGGGCGGCCTCCTACGAGCAGTACTTC
CASSLGAASYEQYF
>TRBJ2-3|NA|NA|TRBV5-6
TGTGCCAGCAGTCCGGAGTCCGGCCGCACAGATACGCAGTATTTT
CASSPESGRTDTQYF
>TRBJ2-1|NA|TRBD2|TRBV4-1
TGCGCCAGCAGCCCCCAATGGGCTAGCGGATACAATGAGCAGTTCTTC
CASSPQWASGYNEQFF
>TRBJ2-5|NA|NA|TRBV29-1
TGCAGCGCCAAGCCGGGTGCAGGGGGGGTTCAAGAGACCCAGTACTTC
CSAKPGAGGVQETQYF
>TRBJ2-1|NA|TRBD2|TRBV18
TGTGCCAGCTCACCGAGGACTAGCGGCAATGAGCAGTTCTTC
CASSPRTSGNEQFF
>TRBJ1-2|NA|NA|TRBV6-6
TGTGCCAGCAGCCTGGACGGGAACTATGGCTACACCTTC
CASSLDGNYGYTF
>TRBJ1-3|NA|NA|TRBV6-1
TGTGCCAGCGGGCTAGGAAACACCATATATTTT
CASGLGNTIYF
>TRBJ2-3|NA|TRBD1|TRBV2
TGTGCCAGCAAACGGGACAGGGACACAGATACGCAGTATTTT
CASKRDRDTDTQYF
>TRBJ2-3|once|NA|TRBV7-9
TGTGCCAGCAGCTTAGTGTTAGCACCAGATACGCAGTATTTT
CASSLVLAPDTQYF
>TRBJ1-4|NA|NA|TRBV30
TGTGCCTGGACTAAACAGGGCTCTAATGAAAAACTGTTTTTT
CAWTKQGSNEKLFF
>TRBJ2-3|NA|TRBD1|TRBV5-5
TGTGCCAGCAGCTGGAGGACAGGGGAAGATACGCAGTATTTT
CASSWRTGEDTQYF
>TRBJ2-7|once|NA|TRBV5-6
TGTGCCAGCAGCGGAATAGGGGGGCCGGGGGAGCAGTACTTC
CASSGIGGPGEQYF
>TRBJ2-1|NA|NA|TRBV5-1
TGCGCCAGCAGCTTGGCCGGGATGAATGAGCAGTTCTTC
CASSLAGMNEQFF
>TRBJ1-6|NA|TRBD1|TRBV7-2
TGTGCCAGCAGCGCGGGACAGGCGTTCTATAATTCACCCCTCCACTTT
CASSAGQAFYNSPLHF
>TRBJ1-5|NA|NA|TRBV7-6
TGTGCCAGCAGCTTAGCGGAGGGACAAATGAATCAGCCCCAGCATTTT
CASSLAEGQMNQPQHF
>TRBJ2-7|NA|NA|TRBV4-2
TGTGCCAGCAGCCAAGTTCCCCCTTCCGCGCCCTACGAGCAGTACTTC
CASSQVPPSAPYEQYF
>TRBJ1-2|NA|TRBD1|TRBV18
TGTGCCAGCTCACCAAATTCAGGGGGGGACTATGGCTACACCTTC
CASSPNSGGDYGYTF
>TRBJ2-1|NA|NA|TRBV2
TGTGCCAGCAGTGAGAACACGTACAATGAGCAGTTCTTC
CASSENTYNEQFF